These 22 T cell receptor beta chains share one sample of origin, sequenced in a study of CD8 T cell repertoires and HIV-1 epitope variants. Profiled with immunoSEQ multiplex PCR; TCRdb holds only in-frame clones, not every one. The profile shows roughly 100,000 clones, roughly four fifths of them singletons. The sequenced sample was uncultured baseline CD8+ T cells from peripheral blood mononuclear cells (PBMCs). These receptor sequences come from a male donor with HIV.

This clone was observed many times. The J gene is TRBJ1-1, the V gene TRBV6-4; TRBD1 is a possible D gene (5 bases). The CDR3 runs to 14 residues. Germline loops: CDR1 MRHNA, CDR2 SNTAGT. The V end lost 4 bases, the J end lost 3 bases, and 12 bases lay between the germline ends. This chain's CDR3 is CASSGQFGDTEAFF. CDR3 in DNA: TGTGCCAGCAGTGGACAGTTCGGGGACACTGAAGCTTTCTTT.

The chain couples TRBV6-5 to TRBJ1-4; D may be TRBD1 (5 bases). CDR1 is MNHEY and CDR2 is SVGAGI in the germline V gene. The V end lost 2 bases, the J end lost 8 bases, and 12 bases lay between the germline ends. The CDR3 is 14 amino acids. The CDR3 DNA sequence: TGTGCCAGCAGTTACGGGGGGTTGGACGAAAAACTGTTTTTT. Translated: CASSYGGLDEKLFF.

This sequence joins TRBV9 and TRBJ1-2; possible D gene TRBD1, 6 bases. V was trimmed by 0 bases and J by 1 base, leaving 7 bases between them. Per the germline V gene, CDR1 is SGDLS and CDR2 is YYNGEE. CDR3 size: 14 residues. The CDR3 region is CASSVDRDNYGYTF. The CDR3 DNA follows: TGTGCCAGCAGCGTAGACAGGGATAACTATGGCTACACCTTC.

This clone has just a few counts. The chain has TRBV18 and TRBJ1-3; 7 bases map to TRBD1. Germline-derived CDR1 and CDR2 are KGHSH and LQKENI. J was trimmed by 7 bases and V by 3 bases; bases with no gene match: 9. This CDR3 comprises 15 residues. The CDR3 loop reads CASSPRDSRENTIYF. The DNA of the CDR3 is TGTGCCAGCTCACCTCGGGACAGTCGAGAGAACACCATATATTTT.

The chain employs TRBV29-1 and TRBJ2-5; D possibly corresponds to TRBD2 (6 bases). Germline-derived CDR1 and CDR2 are SQVTM and ANQGSEA. This CDR3 contains 14 residues. Trimming took off 3 bases at V and 5 bases at J, with 16 bases between the two ends. The chain's CDR3 is CSVEGPGGWETQYF. In DNA form, the CDR3 reads TGCAGCGTTGAGGGTCCCGGGGGTTGGGAGACCCAGTACTTC.

This clone appeared once. The CDR3 DNA is TGTGCCAGCAGTGAATACGAGCAGTACTTC. Its protein is CASSEYEQYF. The rearrangement links TRBV6-1 to TRBJ2-7; D remains ambiguous. Germline CDR1 and CDR2: MNHNS and SASEGT. CDR3 length equals 10 residues. Trimming took off 2 bases at V and 4 bases at J, with 0 bases between the two ends.

The V and J genes are TRBV5-1 and TRBJ2-1; 13 bases fit TRBD2. The J segment lost 10 bases and the V segment lost 6 bases, leaving 10 bases of the junction unmatched. This CDR3 spans 15 amino acids. CDR1 is SGHRS, CDR2 YFSETQ, per germline. The CDR3 loop is CASTTSGRDGGEQFF. The DNA for the CDR3 is TGCGCCAGCACAACTAGCGGGAGGGACGGGGGAGAGCAGTTCTTC.

The sample holds a few counts of this clone. The chain joins TRBV2 to TRBJ1-6, with 7 bases that match TRBD1. There are 13 residues in the CDR3. The V segment lost 7 bases and the J segment 9 bases; nucleotides outside the gene matches: 6. Germline CDR1 and CDR2: SNHLY and FYNNEI. The CDR3 reads CASINRGGSPLHF. In nucleotides, the CDR3 is TGTGCCAGCATCAACAGGGGTGGTTCACCCCTCCACTTT.

The chain links TRBV29-1 to TRBJ1-3; 7 bases match TRBD1. V lost 6 bases and J lost 6; bases outside the gene matches: 5. CDR3 length: 12 residues. Germline V CDR1 and CDR2: SQVTM, ANQGSEA. The CDR3 DNA is TGCAGCGTCGAGGACAGGTTAAACACCATATATTTT. Its protein is CSVEDRLNTIYF.

This clone was found many times. V gene TRBV5-1 combines with J gene TRBJ2-5; D might be TRBD1 (6 bases). The CDR3 spans 13 residues. The germline V gene has CDR1 SGHRS and CDR2 YFSETQ. V lost 3 bases, J lost 10 bases, and 16 bases lay in between. CDR3 loop: CASSSGQSPDQYF. Here the CDR3 DNA reads TGCGCCAGCAGCTCAGGACAGAGCCCGGACCAGTACTTC. Full variable domain (rest looked up from reference TRBV5-1 and TRBJ2-5): KAGVTQTPRYLIKTRGQQVTLSCSPISGHRSVSWYQQTPGQGLQFLFEYFSETQRNKGNFPGRFSGRQFSNSRSEMNVSTLELGDSALYLCASSSGQSPDQYFGPGTRLLVL.

This clone was observed once. The chain recombines TRBV30 with TRBJ2-1; 9 bases map to TRBD2. The germline CDR1 and CDR2 sequences are GTSNPN and SVGIG (reference sequence). This CDR3 comprises 16 residues. Germline trimming cut 4 bases from V and 2 bases from J; bases unmatched to any gene: 9. CDR3: CAWNGIAGATYNEQFF. The CDR3 bases are TGTGCCTGGAATGGCATAGCGGGGGCTACCTACAATGAGCAGTTCTTC.

The V and J genes are TRBV15 and TRBJ2-5; a weak D match, TRBD2 (6 bases). CDR3 length: 15 residues. The germline CDR1 and CDR2 sequences are LNHNV and YYDKDF (reference sequence). The V and J ends lost 2 bases and 4 bases respectively, with 14 bases between them. CDR3 sequence: CATSRPAGTTETQYF. Here the CDR3 DNA reads TGTGCCACCAGCAGACCGGCGGGGACGACAGAGACCCAGTACTTC.

The V and J genes are TRBV28 and TRBJ2-5; a weak D match, TRBD1 (6 bases). Trimming stripped 2 bases from V and 7 bases from J, with 20 bases between. This CDR3 comprises 16 residues. Looked up from germline, CDR1 is MDHEN and CDR2 is SYDVKM. In DNA, the CDR3 is TGTGCCAGCAGTTTACTTTTAACGACCCGAGGGGGGACCCAGTACTTC. Its protein product is CASSLLLTTRGGTQYF.

This sequence joins TRBV5-1 and TRBJ1-3; unclear D gene. CDR1 SGHRS and CDR2 YFSETQ come from the germline V gene. The CDR3 loop spans 13 amino acids. Trimming removed 5 bases at V and 7 bases at J, with 13 bases between. This CDR3 reads CASSSNRGNTIYF. DNA for the CDR3: TGCGCCAGCAGTTCAAATAGAGGGAACACCATATATTTT.

The genes are TRBV18 and TRBJ2-3; no reliable D call. Germline V CDR1 and CDR2: KGHSH, LQKENI. V was pared by 4 bases and J by 1 base, with 12 bases between. The CDR3 spans 15 residues. The CDR3 DNA reads TGTGCCAGCTCACGCTCCTCCACAGGCACAGATACGCAGTATTTT. Translated: CASSRSSTGTDTQYF. The full variable domain, its missing parts supplied by reference TRBV18 and TRBJ2-3, is NAGVMQNPRHLVRRRGQEARLRCSPMKGHSHVYWYRQLPEEGLKFMVYLQKENIIDESGMPKERFSAEFPKEGPSILRIQQVVRGDSAAYFCASSRSSTGTDTQYFGPGTRLTVL.

V gene TRBV9 combines with J gene TRBJ2-7; TRBD1 matches 11 bases. Per germline, CDR1 SGDLS and CDR2 YYNGEE. The V and J ends lost 4 bases and 3 bases, in that order; junction bases with no gene match: 3. The CDR3 totals 14 residues. CDR3 sequence: CASSSGTGGYEQYF. The CDR3 DNA reads TGTGCCAGCAGCAGCGGGACAGGGGGCTACGAGCAGTACTTC.

The chain has TRBV19 and TRBJ1-1, with a possible D match to TRBD1 (6 bases). The CDR3 runs to 15 residues. CDR1 is LNHDA, CDR2 SQIVND, per germline (reference sequence). V dropped 6 bases and J dropped 5 bases, with 19 bases sitting between them. DNA of the CDR3: TGTGCCAGTAGACCCCCCAGGGGCCAAGGGACTGAAGCTTTCTTT. This sequence encodes CASRPPRGQGTEAFF.

The genes are TRBV6-1 and TRBJ2-5; TRBD1 is a possible D gene (5 bases). There are 14 residues in the CDR3. Germline V gives CDR1 MNHNS, CDR2 SASEGT. V was pared by 0 bases and J by 5 bases, with 10 bases between. CDR3 nucleotide sequence: TGTGCCAGCAGTGAAGCAGGGGCTGGGGAGACCCAGTACTTC. As protein: CASSEAGAGETQYF.

This clone has only a few counts. CDR3 region: CASSYGGRNTGELFF. CDR3 nucleotides: TGTGCCAGCAGTTACGGGGGCCGGAACACCGGGGAGCTGTTTTTT. The chain has TRBV6-5 and TRBJ2-2; D is perhaps TRBD1 (6 bases). The germline V gene encodes CDR1 MNHEY and CDR2 SVGAGI. V was pared by 2 bases and J by 1 base, with 8 bases between. The CDR3 runs 15 residues.

This clone was counted a single time. This chain links TRBV19 with TRBJ2-1, with no clear D. The CDR3 extends over 13 amino acids. V shed 3 bases and J shed 6 bases, with 9 bases lying between them. From germline, CDR1 is LNHDA and CDR2 SQIVND (reference sequence). CDR3 nucleotide sequence: TGTGCCAGTAGTATGTACCACGCCAATGAGCAGTTCTTC. Translated, it gives CASSMYHANEQFF.

This clone was seen just once. The V and J genes are TRBV6-6 and TRBJ1-3; TRBD1 is a possible D gene (5 bases). V was cut by 5 bases and J by 4 bases, with 18 bases left in between. The length of the CDR3 is 16 residues. CDR1 and CDR2 (germline): MNHNY, SVGAGI (reference sequence). The CDR3 spells CASSATVSGTGNTIYF. The CDR3 DNA reads as TGTGCCAGCAGTGCTACGGTATCGGGGACCGGAAACACCATATATTTT.

This sequence joins TRBV7-8 and TRBJ2-7; no definite D call. CDR3 length: 14 residues. The germline gives CDR1 SGHVS, CDR2 FQNEAQ. V was shortened by 5 bases and J by 1 base, with 12 bases between the two germline ends. The CDR3 nucleotides read TGTGCCAGCAGCCGACTCGGGCTTTCCTACGAGCAGTACTTC. It is translated as CASSRLGLSYEQYF.